The 14 T cell receptor beta chains given below trace back to one sample, sequenced in a study of cytomegalovirus exposure and HLA in healthy donors. The PCR made use of 60 Vbeta and 13 Jbeta primers. TCRdb keeps only in-frame clones here, not all; method: immunoSEQ multiplex PCR. The top ten clones hold 3.1% of a sample with about 160,000 clones, 78% of them seen once. The sample comprised PBMCs. These receptor sequences come from a woman in her fifties or sixties in good health and CMV-seropositive.

The chain employs TRBV5-1 and TRBJ1-6; D not certain. Germline CDR1 SGHRS, CDR2 YFSETQ. V lost 9 bases, J lost 10 bases, and 17 bases lay in between. The CDR3 sequence is 13 residues long. The CDR3 DNA reads as TGCGCCACCGCATTCTCGGCAGGATCACCCCTCCACTTT. Translation gives CATAFSAGSPLHF. The full variable domain, with the rest looked up from reference TRBV5-1 and TRBJ1-6, is KAGVTQTPRYLIKTRGQQVTLSCSPISGHRSVSWYQQTPGQGLQFLFEYFSETQRNKGNFPGRFSGRQFSNSRSEMNVSTLELGDSALYLCATAFSAGSPLHFGNGTRLTVT.

The chain joins TRBV5-4 to TRBJ2-5; 8 nucleotides line up with TRBD1. The J segment lost 4 bases and the V segment lost 3 bases, leaving 2 bases of the junction unmatched. Germline V gives CDR1 SGHNT, CDR2 YYREEE (reference sequence). This CDR3 is 13 amino acids long. Written as DNA, the CDR3 is TGTGCCAGCAGCTCGACAGGGGCAGAGACCCAGTACTTC. This translates into CASSSTGAETQYF.

The chain couples TRBV4-3 to TRBJ1-1; a weak D match, TRBD1 (6 bases). Germline CDR1 reads LGHNA; CDR2 reads YSLEER. V was shortened by 1 base and J by 5 bases, with 14 bases between the two germline ends. This CDR3 is built from 15 residues. The CDR3 bases are TGCGCCAGCAGCCAAGGAACGCAGGGGCTTACTGAAGCTTTCTTT. Translated: CASSQGTQGLTEAFF.

The chain has TRBV28 and TRBJ2-7, with a tentative D call TRBD1 (7 bases). This CDR3 is built from 17 residues. Trimming took 4 bases from V and 0 from J, leaving 19 bases between them. CDR1 is MDHEN and CDR2 is SYDVKM in the germline V gene. Here the CDR3 DNA reads TGTGCCAGCAGTTGGGCGGCGGGACAGCTGAGCTCCTACGAGCAGTACTTC. It codes for CASSWAAGQLSSYEQYF.

The chain couples TRBV7-2 to TRBJ1-4; D may be TRBD1 (5 bases). Between the trimmed V and J ends, which lost 6 bases and 5 bases, there was a span of 19 bases. Germline V gives CDR1 SGHTA, CDR2 FQGNSA. The CDR3 extends over 16 amino acids. CDR3 sequence: CASRSSTGYPNEKLFF. The CDR3 region has the DNA TGTGCCAGCAGATCCAGTACAGGCTACCCGAATGAAAAACTGTTTTTT.

J is TRBJ2-1 and V is TRBV7-9; 11 bases are a match to TRBD2. The V segment lost 1 base and the J segment 0 bases; nucleotides outside the gene matches: 5. The CDR3 loop spans 18 amino acids. Germline CDR1 and CDR2: SEHNR and FQNEAQ (reference sequence). The CDR3 coding sequence is TGTGCCAGCAGCTTAGGGGCTAGCGGGGGGAGCTCCTACAATGAGCAGTTCTTC. This gives the protein CASSLGASGGSSYNEQFF.

The rearrangement links TRBV6-1 to TRBJ2-5; a possible D gene is TRBD1 (6 bases). This CDR3 has 13 residues. Between the trimmed V and J ends, which lost 8 bases and 2 bases, there was a span of 12 bases. Germline V gene sequence: CDR1 MNHNS, CDR2 SASEGT. The CDR3: CASRRQVQETQYF. The CDR3 DNA sequence: TGTGCCAGCCGACGACAGGTTCAAGAGACCCAGTACTTC.

The V call is TRBV11-3, the J call TRBJ2-1, with TRBD1 matching 8 bases. CDR3 size: 16 residues. Losses at the gene ends were 4 bases for V and 2 bases for J; bases not matched to a gene: 7. CDR1 and CDR2 (germline): SGHNT, YENEEA. The CDR3 DNA reads TGTGCCAGCAGCTCCAGGGGGCGTGCGGCCTACAATGAGCAGTTCTTC. This encodes CASSSRGRAAYNEQFF.

The chain couples TRBV7-2 to TRBJ2-1; 16 bases fit TRBD2. The CDR3 spans 16 residues. V shed 5 bases and J 8 bases; nucleotides not matched to a gene: 6. CDR1 is SGHTA, CDR2 FQGNSA, per germline. The CDR3 DNA reads as TGTGCCAGCAGCCCGCCGGGACTAGCGGGGGGGGATGAGCAGTTCTTC. This gives the protein CASSPPGLAGGDEQFF. Together with reference TRBV7-2 and TRBJ2-1, the CDR3 gives the full variable domain: GAGVSQSPSNKVTEKGKDVELRCDPISGHTALYWYRQSLGQGLEFLIYFQGNSAPDKSGLPSDRFSAERTGGSVSTLTIQRTQQEDSAVYLCASSPPGLAGGDEQFFGPGTRLTVL.

CDR3 amino acids: CASSPSLLYYEQYF. The DNA for the CDR3 is TGTGCCAGCAGCCCCTCTCTCCTGTACTACGAGCAGTACTTC. The chain combines TRBV11-2 with TRBJ2-7, with D unresolved. Trimming pared 5 bases from V and 3 bases from J, leaving 14 bases between. The CDR3 runs to 14 residues. Germline CDR1 SGHAT, CDR2 FQNNGV.

On this clone itself: The conserved phenylalanine or tryptophan is not found at the CDR3 terminus, so this likely reflects a read error. The genes are TRBV4-3 and TRBJ1-2; 8 bases map to TRBD1. The CDR3 consists of 14 residues. V gave up 4 bases and J gave up 3 bases; unmatched junction bases: 4. Looked up from germline, CDR1 is LGHNA and CDR2 is YSLEER. The CDR3 loop is CASSLGQGDYGYTL. The CDR3 nucleotides read TGCGCCAGCAGCCTCGGACAGGGCGACTATGGCTACACCCTC.

The rearrangement joins TRBV7-8 to TRBJ1-1; weak D call: TRBD1 (6 bases). This CDR3 region has 14 residues. Germline CDR1 SGHVS, CDR2 FQNEAQ. V lost 5 bases and J 1 base, leaving 11 bases between the germline ends. This chain's CDR3 is CASSHDRRNTEAFF. CDR3 bases: TGTGCCAGCAGCCACGACAGGAGGAACACTGAAGCTTTCTTT.

The CDR3 region has the DNA TGTGCCAGCAGTGCCCGAGGGGAGGGCCACGAGCAGTACTTC. Translated, it gives CASSARGEGHEQYF. The chain joins TRBV27 to TRBJ2-7, with 7 bases lining up with TRBD2. CDR3 length equals 14 residues. The J segment lost 5 bases and the V segment lost 5 bases, leaving 9 bases of the junction unmatched. Germline V gene sequence: CDR1 MNHEY, CDR2 SMNVEV (reference sequence).

This rearrangement joins TRBV5-4 to TRBJ1-4, with D possibly TRBD1 on 6 matching bases. The germline V gene has CDR1 SGHNT and CDR2 YYREEE (reference sequence). The CDR3 totals 17 residues. The V end was cut by 4 bases, the J end by 4 bases, with 20 bases between. CDR3 nucleotides: TGTGCCAGCAGCGACGGTGGGGGGGCGCAGGGTAATGAAAAACTGTTTTTT. It translates to CASSDGGGAQGNEKLFF.